One T cell receptor (beta chain) is described in this entry. The ends were cut back, 3 bases at V and 8 bases at J, with 13 bases in the middle. Germline V gene lookup returns CDR1 LGHDT and CDR2 YNNKEL (reference sequence). This CDR3 is built from 13 residues. In the source study's methods: Amplifying reference gene primers gave estimates of nucleated cell counts. Data came from immunoSEQ multiplex PCR; TCRdb stores just in-frame clones and leaves some out. V and J calls and clone size follow that table, whereas D and trimming were derived from the DNA. The table includes around 100,000 clones, 70% to 80% detected once. The data belong to a study of blood T cell repertoires in COVID-19. Study context: Acute-phase and convalescent COVID-19 samples originated in the United States, Italy and Spain. PBMCs, B-cell-depleted T cells, or T cells provided the cDNA or gDNA that made up the material.

The TCR sequence derives from a man aged 70-80 years with active or convalescent COVID-19. Sequencing was carried out using peripheral blood. The chain has TRBV3-1 (or the pseudogene TRBV3-2) and TRBJ1-1; TRBD1 might be the D (6 bases). CDR3 DNA sequence: TGTGCCAGCAGCCAGCTGACAGGAACGGAAGCTTTCTTT. Translated: CASSQLTGTEAFF.